The rows below give T cell receptor beta chains drawn from one sample of a study of naive and memory T cell subsets. TCRdb re-derived calls from the UMI-ligation and nested PCR reads in MiXCR, one entry per CDR3 protein. Altogether over 110,000 distinct CDR3 sequences are present, around 21% being singletons, with the ten largest covering about 0.57%. Sequences were obtained from naive CD8+ T cells from blood. These receptors originate from a human donor in good health. Both conserved end residues are part of each CDR3. The D gene is left open where the match is weak. A row's size may be missing; if present it is once, few, many or a size class.

v_gene,d_gene,abundance,j_gene,CDR3aa,CDR3nt
TRBV20-1,TRBD1,few,TRBJ1-5,CSAREQGINQPQHF,TGCAGTGCTAGAGAACAGGGGATCAATCAGCCCCAGCATTTT
TRBV27,.,.,TRBJ2-1,CASSSYKFYNEQFF,TGTGCCAGCAGTTCGTATAAATTCTACAATGAGCAGTTCTTC
TRBV12-3/TRBV12-4,.,few,TRBJ2-7,CASSKRGSSYEQYF,TGTGCCAGCAGTAAGAGGGGGAGCTCCTACGAGCAGTACTTC
TRBV7-9,.,.,TRBJ2-7,CASSLSTGMSSYEQYF,TGTGCCAGCAGCTTATCGACAGGAATGAGCTCCTACGAGCAGTACTTC
TRBV4-3,.,few,TRBJ1-1,CASSQDAGREVGTEAFF,TGCGCCAGCAGCCAAGATGCCGGCAGGGAGGTAGGCACTGAAGCTTTCTTT
TRBV5-1,.,.,TRBJ1-2,CASSPFGVDNYGYTF,TGCGCCAGCAGCCCCTTTGGGGTAGATAACTATGGCTACACCTTC
TRBV3-1,.,.,TRBJ1-4,CASSQEWGASEKLFF,TGTGCCAGCAGCCAAGAATGGGGGGCTTCTGAAAAACTGTTTTTT
TRBV12-3/TRBV12-4,.,few,TRBJ2-7,CASSFSAGYNSYEQYF,TGTGCCAGCAGTTTCTCTGCCGGCTATAACTCCTACGAGCAGTACTTC
TRBV16,.,.,TRBJ1-1,CASSQYAEAFF,TGTGCCAGCAGCCAATATGCCGAAGCTTTCTTT
TRBV28,TRBD2,.,TRBJ2-3,CASSPYLGAGGPDTQYF,TGTGCCAGCAGTCCCTATCTCGGAGCGGGAGGGCCAGATACGCAGTATTTT
TRBV5-1,TRBD1,.,TRBJ1-2,CASSYFEGAPDGYTF,TGCGCCAGCAGCTATTTCGAGGGGGCGCCGGACGGCTACACCTTC
TRBV7-9,.,many,TRBJ2-7,CASSLGVYEQYF,TGTGCCAGCAGCTTAGGGGTCTACGAGCAGTACTTC
TRBV12-5,.,few,TRBJ2-7,CASGLLGVAYEQYF,TGTGCTAGTGGTTTGTTAGGGGTTGCCTACGAGCAGTACTTC
TRBV10-3,TRBD1,few,TRBJ2-7,CAIMPRQGDMRYEQYF,TGTGCCATCATGCCCCGACAGGGGGACATGAGGTACGAGCAGTACTTC
TRBV14,TRBD1,.,TRBJ1-1,CASSRQGMNTEAFF,TGTGCCAGCAGCCGACAGGGGATGAACACTGAAGCTTTCTTT
TRBV18,TRBD2,.,TRBJ2-7,CASSQTSGRQAYEQYF,TGTGCCAGCTCACAGACTAGCGGGAGACAGGCCTACGAGCAGTACTTC
TRBV5-6,TRBD2,.,TRBJ2-1,CASSLSGRGDNEQFF,TGTGCCAGCAGCTTGAGCGGGAGGGGTGACAATGAGCAGTTCTTC
TRBV7-9,.,few,TRBJ2-5,CASRPSAGVQETQYF,TGTGCCAGCAGACCTAGTGCCGGGGTCCAAGAGACCCAGTACTTC
TRBV12-3/TRBV12-4,.,.,TRBJ1-5,CASSSPGYSQPQHF,TGTGCCAGCAGTTCTCCGGGTTACTCTCAGCCCCAGCATTTT
TRBV5-1,.,.,TRBJ2-7,CASSLEPVSTYEQYF,TGCGCCAGCAGCTTGGAACCAGTCTCTACCTACGAGCAGTACTTC
TRBV28,.,.,TRBJ1-1,CASRQISRDAFF,TGTGCCAGCAGACAAATCTCGAGGGACGCTTTCTTT
TRBV13,.,.,TRBJ2-7,CASSQSPGHRSYEQYF,TGTGCCAGCAGCCAATCTCCGGGACACCGCTCCTACGAGCAGTACTTC
TRBV20-1,TRBD1,.,TRBJ2-7,CSATGTGIHEQYF,TGCAGTGCTACCGGGACAGGGATCCACGAGCAGTACTTC
TRBV29-1,TRBD2,.,TRBJ2-5,CSVVWASGRVYQETQYF,TGCAGCGTTGTTTGGGCTAGCGGGAGAGTGTACCAAGAGACCCAGTACTTC
TRBV20-1,TRBD2,few,TRBJ2-7,CSAREGLISYEQYF,TGCAGTGCTAGAGAGGGACTAATCTCCTACGAGCAGTACTTC
TRBV28,.,few,TRBJ2-7,CASSYDTRDEQYF,TGTGCCAGCAGTTACGACACCAGGGACGAGCAGTACTTC
TRBV9,TRBD2,.,TRBJ2-7,CASSPAGLAHEQYF,TGTGCCAGCAGCCCAGCCGGACTAGCTCACGAGCAGTACTTC
TRBV9,.,few,TRBJ2-5,CASSLSLGETQYF,TGTGCCAGCAGCTTAAGCTTGGGTGAGACCCAGTACTTC
TRBV7-6,.,.,TRBJ2-1,CASGTGAGVGNEQFF,TGTGCCAGCGGCACAGGGGCGGGAGTGGGCAATGAGCAGTTCTTC
TRBV27,.,.,TRBJ2-1,CASSFGGDYNEQFF,TGTGCCAGCAGTTTCGGGGGAGACTACAATGAGCAGTTCTTC
TRBV15,.,many,TRBJ1-5,CATSNVGAPGFYSNQPQHF,TGTGCCACCAGCAACGTGGGGGCCCCGGGTTTTTATAGCAATCAGCCCCAGCATTTT
TRBV19,TRBD1,few,TRBJ2-1,CAGSPGQGLGEQFF,TGTGCCGGTAGTCCGGGACAGGGGTTGGGTGAGCAGTTCTTC
TRBV11-2,.,.,TRBJ1-1,CASSLYGRATEAFF,TGTGCCAGCAGCTTATACGGCAGGGCCACTGAAGCTTTCTTT
TRBV7-9,.,.,TRBJ2-1,CASAWGLKEQFF,TGTGCCAGCGCCTGGGGACTGAAAGAGCAGTTCTTC
TRBV29-1,TRBD1,.,TRBJ2-1,CSVDHTDRINYNEQFF,TGCAGCGTTGATCATACGGACAGGATTAACTACAATGAGCAGTTCTTC
TRBV6-1,.,many,TRBJ2-7,CASSEGAAGNSYEQYF,TGTGCCAGCAGTGAAGGGGCGGCAGGGAACTCCTACGAGCAGTACTTC
TRBV20-1,TRBD1,few,TRBJ2-6,CSARNRGAVTGANVLTF,TGCAGTGCTAGGAACAGGGGCGCCGTAACTGGGGCCAACGTCCTGACTTTC
TRBV27,.,few,TRBJ2-1,CASSPDSSSYNEQFF,TGTGCCAGCAGCCCGGACAGTAGCTCCTACAATGAGCAGTTCTTC
TRBV19,.,.,TRBJ2-3,CASSIYGAAAQYF,TGTGCCAGTAGTATCTACGGGGCCGCAGCGCAGTATTTT
TRBV5-6,.,few,TRBJ2-3,CASSSDPSTDTQYF,TGTGCCAGCAGCTCGGACCCCAGCACAGATACGCAGTATTTT
TRBV7-6,TRBD1,many,TRBJ1-4,CASSPGQGYEKLFF,TGTGCCAGCAGCCCGGGACAGGGTTACGAAAAACTGTTTTTT
TRBV7-8,TRBD1,few,TRBJ2-5,CASSLAWTGDQETQYF,TGTGCCAGCAGCTTAGCATGGACAGGGGACCAAGAGACCCAGTACTTC
TRBV12-3/TRBV12-4,.,few,TRBJ1-4,CASSVTPNEKLFF,TGTGCCAGCAGCGTAACTCCTAATGAAAAACTGTTTTTT
TRBV5-6,TRBD2,.,TRBJ2-7,CASSLHTSGRSYEQYF,TGTGCCAGCAGCTTGCATACTAGCGGGCGATCCTACGAGCAGTACTTC
TRBV27,TRBD1,few,TRBJ1-1,CASSYGQGGTEAFF,TGTGCCAGCAGTTATGGACAGGGAGGGACTGAAGCTTTCTTT
TRBV27,TRBD1,.,TRBJ1-2,CASSPGTVAVAGYTF,TGTGCCAGCAGTCCCGGGACAGTCGCTGTGGCTGGCTACACCTTC
TRBV5-4,.,many,TRBJ1-1,CASSLQGLGTEAFF,TGTGCCAGCAGCTTGCAGGGTCTGGGCACTGAAGCTTTCTTT
TRBV29-1,TRBD2,.,TRBJ2-7,CSVIRLAETPEEYF,TGCAGCGTTATTAGGCTAGCGGAGACCCCCGAGGAGTACTTC
TRBV5-1,.,few,TRBJ1-1,CASSFGDGATEAFF,.